These 9 T cell receptor beta chains came from one sample sequenced in a study of T-cell reconstitution after alpha-beta-depleted transplantation in children. Unique molecular identifiers were incorporated when the TCRbeta library was constructed. TCRdb re-called the PCR reads through MiXCR, storing one row per CDR3 protein. This sample has 40,000 to 55,000 distinct CDR3 sequences, with under 6% found just once. This specimen was PBMCs, mostly from graft donor cells, taken 60 days after TCRalphabeta/CD19-depleted stem cell transplant. The receptors were sampled from a female patient aged 2-15 years who had a stem cell transplant for aplastic anemia, so the T cells may come from the graft donor.

This clonotype occurred many times. The CDR3 DNA reads as TGTGCCAGCACCCGCCAGGGGGGCAAAAACATTCAGTACTTC. It yields the protein CASTRQGGKNIQYF. The chain couples TRBV12-3 or TRBV12-4 to TRBJ2-4, with D possibly matching TRBD1 (7 bases). V lost 7 bases to trimming and J lost 3 bases, with 13 bases between them. This CDR3 is built from 14 residues.

This clonotype was seen a handful of times. The CDR3 region has the DNA TGTGCCAGCAGTCCTTGGACAGACCTGATGAACACTGAAGCTTTCTTT. Protein sequence: CASSPWTDLMNTEAFF. The chain recombines TRBV28 with TRBJ1-1, with a possible D match to TRBD1 (6 bases). V was shortened by 5 bases and J by 0 bases, with 16 bases between the two germline ends. Germline V gene sequence: CDR1 MDHEN, CDR2 SYDVKM. This CDR3 has 16 residues.

This chain connects TRBV6-5 to TRBJ1-1; D is undetermined. The CDR3 runs to 13 residues. The germline V and J ends were trimmed by 1 base and 2 bases, with 5 bases remaining between them. Germline-derived CDR1 and CDR2 are MNHEY and SVGAGI. CDR3 DNA sequence: TGTGCCAGCAGTTACTGGCAAAACACTGAAGCTTTCTTT. This sequence encodes CASSYWQNTEAFF.

This clonotype showed up many times. The chain recombines TRBV10-3 with TRBJ2-5, with D possibly being TRBD1 (5 bases). Germline-derived CDR1 and CDR2 are ENHRY and SYGVKD. The CDR3 sequence is 11 residues long. Trimming left V 11 bases short and J 5 bases short, with 12 bases between. The CDR3 bases are TGTGCCGCTTGGGGCCGGGAGACCCAGTACTTC. This sequence encodes CAAWGRETQYF.

The J gene is TRBJ2-3, the V gene TRBV9; 9 nucleotides line up with TRBD2. V gave up 1 base and J gave up 7 bases; unmatched junction bases: 7. Germline-derived CDR1 and CDR2 are SGDLS and YYNGEE. The CDR3 runs to 15 residues. The DNA for the CDR3 is TGTGCCAGCAGCGTATTAGCGGGGGAGTATAATACGCAGTATTTT. It translates to CASSVLAGEYNTQYF.

This clonotype was seen many times. The chain recombines TRBV18 with TRBJ2-1, with TRBD1 matching 8 bases. This CDR3 has 16 amino acids. After removal of 1 base from V and 4 bases from J, the junction contained 6 bases not matched to a gene. Germline V CDR1 and CDR2: KGHSH, LQKENI. The CDR3 reads CASSPLSGQAYNEQFF. The CDR3 region has the DNA TGTGCCAGCTCACCACTTTCGGGACAGGCTTACAATGAGCAGTTCTTC. The full variable domain, in which reference TRBV18 and TRBJ2-1 provide the parts outside the CDR3, is NAGVMQNPRHLVRRRGQEARLRCSPMKGHSHVYWYRQLPEEGLKFMVYLQKENIIDESGMPKERFSAEFPKEGPSILRIQQVVRGDSAAYFCASSPLSGQAYNEQFFGPGTRLTVL.

The table lists this clonotype with many counts. The rearrangement uses TRBV15 and TRBJ2-7, with a tentative D call TRBD1 (5 bases). There are 15 residues in the CDR3. Trimming took off 5 bases at V and 0 bases at J, with 14 bases between the two ends. Germline CDR1 is LNHNV and CDR2 is YYDKDF (reference sequence). CDR3 residues: CATSGNTGTSYEQYF. DNA for the CDR3: TGTGCCACCAGCGGTAACACAGGTACCTCCTACGAGCAGTACTTC.

This clonotype was observed many times. This chain joins TRBV11-2 and TRBJ2-1, with D perhaps TRBD1 (6 bases). V lost 7 bases, J lost 2 bases, and 12 bases lay in between. The CDR3 is made up of 14 amino acids. The germline V gene has CDR1 SGHAT and CDR2 FQNNGV. In nucleotides, the CDR3 is TGTGCCAGCACCGTCCGGGACACCTACAATGAGCAGTTCTTC. Its translation: CASTVRDTYNEQFF.

This clonotype was counted many times. J is TRBJ2-7 and V is TRBV20-1; D gene ambiguous. V lost 1 base to trimming and J lost 3 bases, with 4 bases between them. The CDR3 runs to 11 residues. Per germline, CDR1 DFQATT and CDR2 SNEGSKA (reference sequence). The CDR3 DNA follows: TGCAGTGCTAGAGGGTTCTACGAGCAGTACTTC. It specifies CSARGFYEQYF.